The T cell receptor (beta chain) described here comes from a study of patients with pleural tuberculosis (dated 2014 in TCRdb). This clonotype has at least ten counts. There is no known antigen for this receptor. Base qualities were left out, and no much larger clone turns up one base away. Sequencing relied on an Illumina Genome Analyzer IIx. TCRdb reprocessing: public reads trimmed at Q25 with fastp, clones called with MiXCR, in-frame beta chains kept. Entries that share a CDR3 protein sequence are merged under the most common genes and DNA. The table for this sample lists under 55,000 distinct CDR3 sequences; less than 8% of them were counted only once. The top ten constitute about a sixth of the sample. The receptor was derived from a human donor with pleural tuberculosis.

The DNA sequence is as follows: TGTGCCAGCTCAGCCGAGGGACAGCCCTCCTACGAGCAGTACGTC. This yields the protein CASSAEGQPSYEQYV. The chain employs TRBV18 and TRBJ2-7; TRBD1 aligns with 7 central bases. Taken from cysteine to valine, the CDR3 has 15 residues. Only the CDR3 part of the read is kept: 45 bases, read in frame from the first base. For CDR1 and CDR2, the germline V gene lists KGHSH and LQKENI. For this chain, trimming is 5 bases at the V end and 0 bases at the J end, and the number of junction bases without a gene match is 7.